These T cell receptor beta chains were read from a single sample in a study of a mutant IDH1 vaccine in newly diagnosed glioma. Generated by immunoSEQ multiplex PCR, the TCRdb table keeps only in-frame clones and is missing some. The sample has more than 50,000 clones; 65% to 90% are singletons. The sample in question was PBMCs, obtained from a glioma patient treated with radiotherapy, temozolomide or both. The receptor source for this set is a man aged 30 to 45 with glioma. The CDR3 runs from the conserved cysteine through the conserved F or W. The D gene is left open where the match is weak. Clone size is given for some rows only: seen once, a few or many times, or a class if the clone is expanded.

j_call: TRBJ1-2
clone_size: NA
d_call: TRBD1
v_call: TRBV27
cdr3_aa: CASSFSQGANYGYTF
cdr3_nt: TGTGCCAGCAGTTTCTCGCAGGGGGCGAACTATGGCTACACCTTC

j_call: TRBJ2-7
clone_size: NA
d_call: NA
v_call: TRBV2
cdr3_aa: CASLGLTYAGYEQYF
cdr3_nt: TGTGCCAGCCTAGGACTCACCTACGCGGGGTACGAGCAGTACTTC

j_call: TRBJ2-2
clone_size: NA
d_call: TRBD1
v_call: TRBV7-2
cdr3_aa: CASSFRGRGTGELFF
cdr3_nt: TGTGCCAGCAGCTTCAGGGGGCGAGGCACCGGGGAGCTGTTTTTT

j_call: TRBJ1-5
clone_size: once
d_call: NA
v_call: TRBV9
cdr3_aa: CASSVDGDQPQHF
cdr3_nt: TGTGCCAGCAGCGTCGACGGGGATCAGCCCCAGCATTTT

j_call: TRBJ2-5
clone_size: NA
d_call: NA
v_call: TRBV29-1
cdr3_aa: CSVEAGSETQYF
cdr3_nt: TGCAGCGTTGAAGCAGGGAGCGAGACCCAGTACTTC

j_call: TRBJ2-7
clone_size: NA
d_call: NA
v_call: TRBV20-1
cdr3_aa: CSATYYEQYF
cdr3_nt: TGCAGTGCTACCTACTACGAGCAGTACTTC

j_call: TRBJ2-6
clone_size: NA
d_call: TRBD1
v_call: TRBV10-3
cdr3_aa: CAISESGDRGTGANVLTF
cdr3_nt: TGTGCCATCAGTGAGTCGGGGGACAGGGGAACCGGGGCCAACGTCCTGACTTTC

j_call: TRBJ1-2
clone_size: NA
d_call: NA
v_call: TRBV4-1
cdr3_aa: CASSQPGTLLGYTF
cdr3_nt: TGCGCCAGCAGCCAACCCGGGACACTACTCGGCTACACCTTC

j_call: TRBJ2-7
clone_size: NA
d_call: NA
v_call: TRBV10-3
cdr3_aa: CAIKSRGGTYEQYF
cdr3_nt: TGTGCCATCAAATCTAGGGGGGGTACCTACGAGCAGTACTTC

j_call: TRBJ2-1
clone_size: NA
d_call: NA
v_call: TRBV6-1
cdr3_aa: CASRQSYNEQFF
cdr3_nt: TGTGCCAGCAGACAGAGCTACAATGAGCAGTTCTTC

j_call: TRBJ2-2
clone_size: NA
d_call: TRBD1
v_call: TRBV9
cdr3_aa: CARSGGQGAGTGELFF
cdr3_nt: TGTGCCCGCAGCGGGGGACAGGGGGCCGGTACCGGGGAGCTGTTTTTT

j_call: TRBJ2-7
clone_size: NA
d_call: NA
v_call: TRBV30
cdr3_aa: CASRDSYYEQYF
cdr3_nt: TGTGCCAGCCGGGACTCTTACTACGAGCAGTACTTC

j_call: TRBJ1-2
clone_size: once
d_call: NA
v_call: TRBV11-1
cdr3_aa: CASSSRGSYYGYTF
cdr3_nt: TGTGCCAGCAGCTCGCGAGGGAGCTACTATGGCTACACCTTC

j_call: TRBJ2-2
clone_size: NA
d_call: NA
v_call: TRBV6-5
cdr3_aa: CASSRDPTNTGELFF
cdr3_nt: TGTGCCAGCAGTCGGGACCCGACGAACACCGGGGAGCTGTTTTTT

j_call: TRBJ2-2
clone_size: NA
d_call: NA
v_call: TRBV28
cdr3_aa: CASSPHLQGNTGELFF
cdr3_nt: TGTGCCAGCAGTCCGCACCTCCAGGGGAACACCGGGGAGCTGTTTTTT

j_call: TRBJ1-2
clone_size: NA
d_call: NA
v_call: TRBV4-2
cdr3_aa: CASSLWGNYGYTF
cdr3_nt: TGTGCCAGCAGCTTGTGGGGGAACTATGGCTACACCTTC

j_call: TRBJ2-3
clone_size: NA
d_call: NA
v_call: TRBV5-6
cdr3_aa: CASSFGSGTDTQYF
cdr3_nt: TGTGCCAGCAGCTTTGGGTCTGGCACAGATACGCAGTATTTT

j_call: TRBJ1-1
clone_size: NA
d_call: NA
v_call: TRBV6-4
cdr3_aa: CASSDWAGTGTEAFF
cdr3_nt: TGTGCCAGCAGTGACTGGGCAGGGACGGGCACTGAAGCTTTCTTT

j_call: TRBJ1-1
clone_size: NA
d_call: NA
v_call: TRBV11-2
cdr3_aa: CASSYQPQSEAFF
cdr3_nt: TGTGCCAGCAGCTACCAACCACAGAGTGAAGCTTTCTTT

j_call: TRBJ1-2
clone_size: NA
d_call: NA
v_call: TRBV29-1
cdr3_aa: CSVSSLQGGNGYTF
cdr3_nt: TGCAGCGTTTCTTCGTTGCAGGGAGGAAATGGCTACACCTTC

j_call: TRBJ1-2
clone_size: NA
d_call: NA
v_call: TRBV6-5
cdr3_aa: CASSYSKQGLYTF
cdr3_nt: TGTGCCAGCAGTTACTCGAAGCAGGGTCTTTACACCTTC

j_call: TRBJ2-1
clone_size: NA
d_call: NA
v_call: TRBV7-9
cdr3_aa: CASSPWGLYNEQFF
cdr3_nt: TGTGCCAGCAGCCCGTGGGGACTTTACAATGAGCAGTTCTTC

j_call: TRBJ2-3
clone_size: NA
d_call: NA
v_call: TRBV5-1
cdr3_aa: CASSLPPTDTQYF
cdr3_nt: TGCGCCAGCAGCTTGCCACCCACAGATACGCAGTATTTT

j_call: TRBJ1-2
clone_size: few
d_call: TRBD1
v_call: TRBV7-2
cdr3_aa: CASSLGQGSGYTF
cdr3_nt: TGTGCCAGCAGCCTTGGACAGGGTTCTGGCTACACCTTC

j_call: TRBJ1-1
clone_size: few
d_call: TRBD1
v_call: TRBV5-1
cdr3_aa: CASSWWTGPNTEAFF
cdr3_nt: TGCGCCAGCAGCTGGTGGACAGGACCGAACACTGAAGCTTTCTTT

j_call: TRBJ1-6
clone_size: NA
d_call: TRBD1
v_call: TRBV18
cdr3_aa: CASSQRTGGDSPLHF
cdr3_nt: TGTGCCAGCTCACAACGGACAGGGGGCGATTCACCCCTCCACTTT

j_call: TRBJ2-7
clone_size: NA
d_call: TRBD1
v_call: TRBV6-1
cdr3_aa: CASEGQGLSYEQYF
cdr3_nt: TGTGCCAGCGAAGGACAGGGGTTATCCTACGAGCAGTACTTC

j_call: TRBJ2-7
clone_size: NA
d_call: NA
v_call: TRBV4-1
cdr3_aa: CASSQRSVAVPSEQYF
cdr3_nt: TGCGCCAGCAGTCAAAGATCGGTGGCAGTTCCCTCCGAGCAGTACTTC

j_call: TRBJ1-2
clone_size: NA
d_call: NA
v_call: TRBV5-5
cdr3_aa: CASSWRRVGYTF
cdr3_nt: TGTGCCAGCAGCTGGAGACGGGTGGGCTACACCTTC

j_call: TRBJ2-5
clone_size: NA
d_call: TRBD2
v_call: TRBV7-9
cdr3_aa: CASSTPGTSGGPVETQYF
cdr3_nt: TGTGCCAGCAGTACTCCCGGGACTAGCGGGGGCCCGGTGGAGACCCAGTACTTC

j_call: TRBJ1-2
clone_size: NA
d_call: NA
v_call: TRBV19
cdr3_aa: CASSIQATNYGYTF
cdr3_nt: TGTGCCAGTAGTATCCAGGCAACTAACTATGGCTACACCTTC

j_call: TRBJ1-5
clone_size: NA
d_call: NA
v_call: TRBV18
cdr3_aa: CASSRDSRGSNQPQHF
cdr3_nt: TGTGCCAGCTCACGCGACTCCCGGGGAAGCAATCAGCCCCAGCATTTT

j_call: TRBJ2-7
clone_size: NA
d_call: NA
v_call: TRBV10-3
cdr3_aa: CAISGAGQAYEQYF
cdr3_nt: TGTGCCATCAGCGGGGCAGGGCAAGCCTACGAGCAGTACTTC

j_call: TRBJ1-1
clone_size: once
d_call: NA
v_call: TRBV11-2
cdr3_aa: CASSYLGQLNTEAFF
cdr3_nt: TGTGCCAGCAGCTACTTAGGACAGTTGAACACTGAAGCTTTCTTT

j_call: TRBJ1-5
clone_size: NA
d_call: NA
v_call: TRBV19
cdr3_aa: CASTPWDGRNNQPQHF
cdr3_nt: TGTGCCAGCACCCCGTGGGACGGAAGAAACAATCAGCCCCAGCATTTT

j_call: TRBJ2-3
clone_size: NA
d_call: NA
v_call: TRBV27
cdr3_aa: CASSPRTDTQYF
cdr3_nt: TGTGCCAGCAGTCCCCGCACAGATACGCAGTATTTT

j_call: TRBJ1-1
clone_size: NA
d_call: TRBD1
v_call: TRBV7-9
cdr3_aa: CASRGQGRNTEAFF
cdr3_nt: TGTGCCAGCAGAGGACAGGGTAGGAACACTGAAGCTTTCTTT

j_call: TRBJ1-4
clone_size: NA
d_call: NA
v_call: TRBV4-1
cdr3_aa: CASSPLGRLGDEKLFF
cdr3_nt: TGCGCCAGCAGCCCCCTAGGGCGCCTTGGGGATGAAAAACTGTTTTTT

j_call: TRBJ2-7
clone_size: NA
d_call: TRBD2
v_call: TRBV7-9
cdr3_aa: CASSLGLAFYEQYF
cdr3_nt: TGTGCCAGCAGCTTGGGACTAGCGTTCTACGAGCAGTACTTC

j_call: TRBJ2-2
clone_size: NA
d_call: NA
v_call: TRBV7-9
cdr3_aa: CASSRVLTGELFF
cdr3_nt: TGTGCCAGCAGTCGGGTCCTCACCGGGGAGCTGTTTTTT

j_call: TRBJ1-1
clone_size: NA
d_call: NA
v_call: TRBV28
cdr3_aa: CASSPPPNETENTEAFF
cdr3_nt: TGTGCCAGCAGTCCCCCCCCAAATGAGACCGAGAACACTGAAGCTTTCTTT

j_call: TRBJ1-5
clone_size: few
d_call: NA
v_call: TRBV6-5
cdr3_aa: CASSYSRVDQPQHF
cdr3_nt: TGTGCCAGCAGTTACTCGAGGGTGGATCAGCCCCAGCATTTT

j_call: TRBJ2-5
clone_size: NA
d_call: TRBD2
v_call: TRBV30
cdr3_aa: CAWSSSLGPGGETQYF
cdr3_nt: TGTGCCTGGAGTAGTTCTCTGGGACCCGGGGGGGAGACCCAGTACTTC

j_call: TRBJ1-2
clone_size: NA
d_call: TRBD1
v_call: TRBV19
cdr3_aa: CASSAHRGGYTF
cdr3_nt: TGTGCCAGTAGTGCTCACAGGGGCGGCTACACCTTC

j_call: TRBJ2-3
clone_size: NA
d_call: TRBD1
v_call: TRBV9
cdr3_aa: CASSAGTGGNTQYF
cdr3_nt: TGTGCCAGCAGCGCCGGGACAGGGGGAAATACGCAGTATTTT

j_call: TRBJ2-3
clone_size: once
d_call: TRBD1
v_call: TRBV27
cdr3_aa: CASSLRGTGTTDTQYF
cdr3_nt: TGTGCCAGCAGTTTACGAGGGACAGGGACAACAGATACGCAGTATTTT

j_call: TRBJ2-1
clone_size: NA
d_call: NA
v_call: TRBV19
cdr3_aa: CASRGHGSSYNEQFF
cdr3_nt: TGTGCCAGTAGGGGACACGGGAGCTCCTACAATGAGCAGTTCTTC

j_call: TRBJ2-3
clone_size: NA
d_call: TRBD2
v_call: TRBV9
cdr3_aa: CASSVRGSGGAADTQYF
cdr3_nt: TGTGCCAGCAGCGTACGGGGTAGCGGGGGGGCGGCAGATACGCAGTATTTT

j_call: TRBJ1-4
clone_size: NA
d_call: NA
v_call: TRBV2
cdr3_aa: CASSGQITNEKLFF
cdr3_nt: TGTGCCAGCAGTGGACAGATAACTAATGAAAAACTGTTTTTT

j_call: TRBJ2-7
clone_size: NA
d_call: NA
v_call: TRBV5-1
cdr3_aa: CASSLGAGGLSYEQYF
cdr3_nt: TGCGCCAGCAGCTTGGGGGCTGGGGGTCTCTCCTACGAGCAGTACTTC

j_call: TRBJ1-1
clone_size: NA
d_call: NA
v_call: TRBV25-1
cdr3_aa: CASSESRQRAFF
cdr3_nt: TGTGCCAGCAGTGAATCAAGACAGAGGGCTTTCTTT

j_call: TRBJ2-7
clone_size: few
d_call: NA
v_call: TRBV10-2
cdr3_aa: CASYQGEQYF
cdr3_nt: TGCGCCAGCTACCAGGGGGAGCAGTACTTC

j_call: TRBJ1-5
clone_size: NA
d_call: NA
v_call: TRBV6-6
cdr3_aa: CASSYPEGKPNQPQHF
cdr3_nt: TGTGCCAGCAGTTACCCCGAGGGGAAACCAAATCAGCCCCAGCATTTT

j_call: TRBJ2-1
clone_size: NA
d_call: NA
v_call: TRBV2
cdr3_aa: CASRRTGTTHNEQFF
cdr3_nt: TGTGCCAGCAGGAGGACCGGGACAACACACAATGAGCAGTTCTTC

j_call: TRBJ2-5
clone_size: NA
d_call: NA
v_call: TRBV18
cdr3_aa: CASSLNKEGLRETQYF
cdr3_nt: TGTGCCAGCTCACTAAACAAGGAGGGCCTCCGCGAGACCCAGTACTTC

j_call: TRBJ1-1
clone_size: NA
d_call: NA
v_call: TRBV6-5
cdr3_aa: CASSYAGRNTEAFF
cdr3_nt: TGTGCCAGCAGTTACGCCGGACGGAACACTGAAGCTTTCTTT

j_call: TRBJ2-2
clone_size: NA
d_call: NA
v_call: TRBV7-9
cdr3_aa: CASSLRDTGELFF
cdr3_nt: TGTGCCAGCAGCTTAAGAGACACCGGGGAGCTGTTTTTT